The 9 T cell receptor beta chains listed next were all sequenced from one sample in a study of T-cell reconstitution after alpha-beta-depleted transplantation in children. Unique molecular identifiers were incorporated when the TCRbeta library was constructed. TCRdb called the PCR reads again in MiXCR, with one record for every CDR3 protein. The sample has about 610,000 distinct CDR3 sequences; about 10% are singletons. The sequenced sample was PBMCs from the stem cell graft donor, obtained from the stem cell graft. The source is a human donor who donated a stem cell graft to a child with acute myeloid leukemia.

In its sample, this clonotype was seen many times. This chain joins TRBV14 and TRBJ2-1; possibly TRBD2 for D (6 bases). V was shortened by 4 bases and J by 0 bases, with 13 bases between the two germline ends. Germline V gives CDR1 SGHDN, CDR2 FVKESK. The CDR3 consists of 16 residues. Here the CDR3 DNA reads TGTGCCAGCAGCCCCAGGGAGGTGTACTCCTACAATGAGCAGTTCTTC. It yields the protein CASSPREVYSYNEQFF.

This clonotype came up a few times. This chain connects TRBV24-1 to TRBJ2-7, with 7 bases lining up with TRBD1. Germline CDR1 is KGHDR and CDR2 is SFDVKD. Trimming removed 9 bases from V and 3 bases from J; junction bases left unmatched: 16. The CDR3 length is 16 residues. CDR3 DNA sequence: TGTGCCACCGAGTGGAGTCACAGGGACAGAAACTACGAGCAGTACTTC. This gives the protein CATEWSHRDRNYEQYF.

This clonotype was seen many times. The chain carries TRBV3-1 and TRBJ2-6, with 8 bases identical to TRBD1. Germline V gives CDR1 LGHDT, CDR2 YNNKEL (reference sequence). The CDR3 length is 19 residues. Losses at the gene ends were 0 bases for V and 4 bases for J; bases not matched to a gene: 11. The CDR3 region is CASSQDRSGQVYGANVLTF. CDR3 coding DNA: TGTGCCAGCAGCCAAGATCGGTCGGGACAGGTTTACGGGGCCAACGTCCTGACTTTC. Full variable domain (rest looked up from reference TRBV3-1 and TRBJ2-6): DTAVSQTPKYLVTQMGNDKSIKCEQNLGHDTMYWYKQDSKKFLKIMFSYNNKELIINETVPNRFSPKSPDKAHLNLHINSLELGDSAVYFCASSQDRSGQVYGANVLTFGAGSRLTVL.

This clonotype was counted many times. This chain joins TRBV29-1 and TRBJ1-1; D may be TRBD1 (5 bases). The germline V gene has CDR1 SQVTM and CDR2 ANQGSEA. There are 13 residues in the CDR3. V shed 7 bases and J shed 3 bases, with 15 bases lying between them. The chain's CDR3 is CSASQGGDTEAFF. The CDR3 DNA reads as TGCAGCGCCTCTCAGGGTGGGGACACTGAAGCTTTCTTT.

The J gene is TRBJ2-3, the V gene TRBV19; D could derive from TRBD1 or TRBD2 (5 bases each). CDR1 LNHDA and CDR2 SQIVND come from the germline V gene (reference sequence). The CDR3 length is 13 residues. Trimming left V 7 bases short and J 2 bases short, with 10 bases between. The CDR3 DNA reads TGTGCCAGTATGGGACCTAACACAGATACGCAGTATTTT. This translates into CASMGPNTDTQYF.

In this sample, this clonotype turned up many times. The chain employs TRBV12-3 or TRBV12-4 and TRBJ1-1; D is ambiguous. This CDR3 region has 11 residues. Trimming stripped 7 bases from V and 0 bases from J, with 3 bases between. Here the CDR3 reads CASTLNTEAFF. The CDR3 DNA reads TGTGCCAGCACCCTGAACACTGAAGCTTTCTTT.

The J gene is TRBJ1-5, the V gene TRBV18; possibly TRBD1 for D (6 bases). Deletions cut 3 bases from V and 9 bases from J, with 15 bases between. The CDR3 length is 14 residues. Germline values: CDR1 KGHSH, CDR2 LQKENI. CDR3 DNA: TGTGCCAGCTCACCCTTGGCAGGGGAGGGGCCCCAGCATTTT. This encodes CASSPLAGEGPQHF.

This clonotype was observed many times. The chain combines TRBV5-8 with TRBJ2-7, with 11 bases matching TRBD2. V trimming: 4 bases; J trimming: 1 base; junction bases outside the gene matches: 7. CDR3 size: 16 residues. Germline CDR1 and CDR2: SGHTS and YDEGEE. In DNA form, the CDR3 reads TGTGCCAGCAGCCGTCCTAGCGGGAGGCCGTCCTACGAGCAGTACTTC. Amino acids: CASSRPSGRPSYEQYF. The variable domain in full, completed from reference TRBV5-8 and TRBJ2-7, reads EAGVTQSPTHLIKTRGQQATLRCSPISGHTSVYWYQQALGLGLQFLLWYDEGEERNRGNFPPRFSGRQFPNYSSELNVNALELEDSALYLCASSRPSGRPSYEQYFGPGTRLTVT.

This clonotype has ten or more counts. This chain links TRBV10-3 with TRBJ2-5; the D is unclear. CDR1 and CDR2 (germline): ENHRY, SYGVKD. Trimming stripped 2 bases from V and 5 bases from J, with 12 bases between. CDR3 length: 14 amino acids. The CDR3 sequence: CAISERGTEETQYF. The CDR3 DNA follows: TGTGCCATCAGTGAGAGAGGCACGGAGGAGACCCAGTACTTC.